The clone carrying this TCR beta chain was observed a single time. Some clones are missing from TCRdb's copy, which holds only in-frame ones; the method was immunoSEQ multiplex PCR. Altogether about 32,000 clones are present, 90% to 95% being singletons, with the ten largest covering about 3.9%. Germline lookup yields CDR1 LGHNA and CDR2 YSLEER. The V and J ends lost 3 bases and 2 bases respectively, with 10 bases between them. The CDR3 consists of 15 residues. The entry originates in a study of T cell changes during pregnancy in multiple sclerosis. This specimen consisted of CD8+ T cells from peripheral blood mononuclear cells, obtained in the second trimester of pregnancy. The receptor's source is a female donor in good health, enrolled as a control in a pregnancy study. V and J are TRBV4-3 and TRBJ2-2, with D possibly TRBD2 on 6 matching bases. The CDR3 DNA follows: TGCGCCAGCAGCCATGGTACTAGCAACACCGGGGAGCTGTTTTTT. This sequence encodes CASSHGTSNTGELFF.